This T cell receptor (beta chain) came from a study of T-cell memory formation after mild COVID-19. General observations from the study: CD8+ contracting clones occupied EMRA, while CD4+ ones occupied mainly CM and EM.

Constant-segment-primed 5'RACE gave TCR alpha and TCR beta cDNA libraries with sample barcodes and UMIs. TCRdb re-derived calls from the 5' RACE reads in MiXCR, one entry per CDR3 protein. Here the sample spans under 200,000 distinct CDR3 sequences, roughly 28% being singletons. V lost 1 base and J lost 4, with 16 bases in between. The CDR3 loop spans 16 amino acids. In germline, CDR1 is LGHNA, CDR2 YNFKEQ. A few counts support this clonotype. Antigen unknown. J is TRBJ1-1 and V is TRBV4-2; possible D gene TRBD1, 5 bases. Sequences were obtained from PBMCs or a T cell subset sorted from them (not recorded which). The clonotype originates from an adult woman who had mild COVID-19 (a few samples of this study predate the infection). Cell type and time point are not known. The DNA of the CDR3 is TGTGCCAGCAGCCAAGCCCGGGCTGGGGGTGGCACTGAAGCTTTCTTT. As protein: CASSQARAGGGTEAFF.